These 9 T cell receptor beta chains were all obtained from the same sample, sequenced in a study of cytomegalovirus exposure and HLA in healthy donors. PCR involved 60 Vbeta and 13 Jbeta primers. Sequencing used immunoSEQ multiplex PCR; TCRdb keeps in-frame clones, though not all of them. Reported are some 200,000 clones; the ten largest clones contain approximately 6.9%. The sample consisted of PBMCs. The receptor set was obtained from a man aged 25-45 years in good health and CMV-seronegative.

The rearrangement links TRBV11-2 to TRBJ1-2; 10 nucleotides agree with TRBD1. V lost 5 bases to trimming and J lost 6 bases; unmatched junction nucleotides: 9. The germline V gene encodes CDR1 SGHAT and CDR2 FQNNGV. The CDR3 consists of 15 residues. CDR3 nucleotides: TGTGCCAGCAGCCATTCCGGGACAGGGGAGCATGGCTACACCTTC. It translates to CASSHSGTGEHGYTF.

V is TRBV7-8 and J is TRBJ1-1; unclear D gene. From germline, CDR1 is SGHVS and CDR2 FQNEAQ. This CDR3 comprises 15 residues. Between the trimmed V and J ends, which lost 5 bases and 6 bases, there was a span of 19 bases. CDR3 DNA sequence: TGTGCCAGCAGCCCTAGTCGGGGTCGTGGCTCTGAAGCTTTCTTT. Protein: CASSPSRGRGSEAFF.

V usage is TRBV5-4 and J usage is TRBJ2-7; 9 bases fit TRBD2. Germline CDR1 reads SGHNT; CDR2 reads YYREEE (reference sequence). V trimming: 3 bases; J trimming: 1 base; junction bases outside the gene matches: 8. This CDR3 has 16 amino acids. CDR3 DNA: TGTGCCAGCAGCTCCCTGTTAGCGGGGGCGTCCTACGAGCAGTACTTC. Encoded protein: CASSSLLAGASYEQYF. The full variable domain, its missing parts supplied by reference TRBV5-4 and TRBJ2-7, is ETGVTQSPTHLIKTRGQQVTLRCSSQSGHNTVSWYQQALGQGPQFIFQYYREEENGRGNFPPRFSGLQFPNYSSELNVNALELDDSALYLCASSSLLAGASYEQYFGPGTRLTVT.

The chain combines TRBV4-1 with TRBJ2-3; maybe TRBD1 (6 bases). V lost 2 bases to trimming and J lost 2 bases, with 11 bases between them. From germline, CDR1 is MGHRA and CDR2 YSYEKL. The CDR3 has 15 residues. CDR3 bases: TGCGCCAGCAGCCAACACCCAGGGGACACAGATACGCAGTATTTT. Its protein product is CASSQHPGDTDTQYF.

The chain employs TRBV18 and TRBJ1-1, with 7 bases that match TRBD1. The CDR3 extends over 13 amino acids. With V trimmed by 5 bases and J by 1 base, 1 base remained unmatched. Germline lookup yields CDR1 KGHSH and CDR2 LQKENI. This chain's CDR3 is CASSAGGNTEAFF. CDR3 nucleotide sequence: TGTGCCAGCTCAGCAGGGGGGAACACTGAAGCTTTCTTT. Using reference TRBV18 and TRBJ1-1 for the parts outside the CDR3, the full variable domain is NAGVMQNPRHLVRRRGQEARLRCSPMKGHSHVYWYRQLPEEGLKFMVYLQKENIIDESGMPKERFSAEFPKEGPSILRIQQVVRGDSAAYFCASSAGGNTEAFFGQGTRLTVV.

The V call is TRBV7-2, the J call TRBJ2-7; 7 bases line up with TRBD1. V lost 0 bases and J lost 4; bases outside the gene matches: 6. From germline, CDR1 is SGHTA and CDR2 FQGNSA. The CDR3 is 15 residues long. The CDR3 region has the DNA TGTGCCAGCAGCTTAGCCGCGACAGGGCAGTACGAGCAGTACTTC. This gives the protein CASSLAATGQYEQYF.

V is TRBV28 and J is TRBJ2-1; 13 bases fit TRBD2. This CDR3 has 14 residues. CDR1 is MDHEN and CDR2 is SYDVKM in the germline V gene. The junction had 10 bases not matched to a gene; V was cut back by 10 bases and J by 10 bases. Here the CDR3 reads CAIKGLAGPGEQFF. Here the CDR3 DNA reads TGTGCCATCAAGGGACTAGCGGGGCCTGGGGAGCAGTTCTTC.

The chain is built from TRBV7-6 and TRBJ2-3; tentatively, D is TRBD1 (6 bases). Trimming cost V 5 bases and J 2 bases, with 17 bases left between them. CDR3 length: 16 residues. Per the germline V gene, CDR1 is SGHVS and CDR2 is FNYEAQ. CDR3 loop: CASSLGGQSTTDTQYF. Written as DNA, the CDR3 is TGTGCCAGCAGCCTAGGAGGACAGAGTACCACAGATACGCAGTATTTT.

V gene TRBV6-6 combines with J gene TRBJ1-5; 9 bases map to TRBD1. This CDR3 has 14 residues. Trimming took 6 bases from V and 7 from J; bases not matched to a gene: 7. Germline lookup yields CDR1 MNHNY and CDR2 SVGAGI (reference sequence). The CDR3 nucleotides are TGTGCCAGCAGGATCGGGACAGGGTCGCAGCCCCAGCATTTT. This encodes CASRIGTGSQPQHF.